Below are 8 T cell receptor beta chains sequenced from a single sample in a study of blood T cell repertoires in COVID-19. TCRdb's table, derived via immunoSEQ multiplex PCR, lists solely in-frame clones and lacks some. The sample lists hundreds of thousands of clones; approximately 90% were seen once. The specimen was peripheral blood. Receptors originate from a man aged 35 to 55 with acute or convalescent COVID-19.

The chain couples TRBV7-3 to TRBJ1-6; D gene uncertain. CDR1 SGHTA and CDR2 FQGTGA come from the germline V gene. Between the trimmed V and J ends, which lost 5 bases and 7 bases, there was a span of 18 bases. The CDR3 length is 16 residues. CDR3 coding DNA: TGTGCCAGCAGCCCATCCGGGGTAGCCTCCAATTCACCCCTCCACTTT. This gives the protein CASSPSGVASNSPLHF.

The chain carries TRBV28 and TRBJ1-1; D is possibly TRBD1 (5 bases). The CDR3 is 14 residues long. CDR1 is MDHEN, CDR2 SYDVKM, per germline. V gave up 6 bases and J gave up 11 bases, with 22 bases separating them. CDR3 DNA sequence: TGTGCCAGCAGGCGTGACAGCCCTTTTGAATACGCTTTCTTT. Translated, it gives CASRRDSPFEYAFF.

The gene calls are TRBV7-9 and TRBJ2-1; D unresolved. V was trimmed by 5 bases and J by 0 bases, leaving 14 bases between them. Germline V CDR1 and CDR2: SEHNR, FQNEAQ (reference sequence). This CDR3 is 16 amino acids long. CDR3 bases: TGTGCCAGCAGCCCCCCCGATTTCAGCTCCTACAATGAGCAGTTCTTC. Amino acids: CASSPPDFSSYNEQFF.

This chain connects TRBV30 to TRBJ1-5, with D unclear. Germline assignment: CDR1 GTSNPN and CDR2 SVGIG (reference sequence). V shed 0 bases and J shed 4 bases, with 19 bases lying between them. The CDR3 covers 17 residues. The DNA of the CDR3 is TGTGCCTGGAGTGTATCCAGTCGGAGCCTCCCGAATCAGCCCCAGCATTTT. Amino acid sequence: CAWSVSSRSLPNQPQHF.

CDR3 sequence (DNA): TGTGCCAGTAGTCCTGCAGGGGCGAAAAACATTCAGTACTTC. Translated: CASSPAGAKNIQYF. The chain carries TRBV19 and TRBJ2-4; possibly TRBD1 for D (6 bases). From germline, CDR1 is LNHDA and CDR2 SQIVND (reference sequence). V lost 5 bases, J lost 4 bases, and 12 bases lay in between. This CDR3 comprises 14 residues.

This chain uses TRBV7-9 with TRBJ2-7, with TRBD1 matching over 10 bases. From germline, CDR1 is SEHNR and CDR2 FQNEAQ (reference sequence). The trim removed 7 bases at V and 5 bases at J, leaving 5 bases unmatched. This CDR3 spans 13 amino acids. This CDR3 reads CASKGTGDDEQYF. The CDR3, as DNA: TGTGCCAGCAAGGGGACAGGGGATGACGAGCAGTACTTC. The full variable domain, completed using reference TRBV7-9 and TRBJ2-7, is DTGVSQNPRHKITKRGQNVTFRCDPISEHNRLYWYRQTLGQGPEFLTYFQNEAQLEKSRLLSDRFSAERPKGSFSTLEIQRTEQGDSAMYLCASKGTGDDEQYFGPGTRLTVT.

This rearrangement joins TRBV4-1 to TRBJ2-3; TRBD1 aligns across 9 bases. The ends lost 3 bases at V and 3 bases at J; junction bases unmatched: 7. The CDR3 sequence is 16 residues long. Germline V CDR1 and CDR2: MGHRA, YSYEKL. CDR3 amino acids: CASSHSDRGWTDTQYF. In DNA form, the CDR3 reads TGCGCCAGCAGCCACTCGGACAGGGGATGGACAGATACGCAGTATTTT.

This clone was observed a few times. The rearrangement joins TRBV6-2 or TRBV6-3 to TRBJ2-2; TRBD2 agrees at 8 bases. Germline V lookup: CDR1 MNHEY, CDR2 SVGEGT. The CDR3 has 15 amino acids. V gave up 6 bases and J gave up 5 bases; unmatched junction bases: 8. In DNA form, the CDR3 reads TGTGCCAGCAGCCCCGGGAGGGAGGGGACCGGGGAGCTGTTTTTT. As protein: CASSPGREGTGELFF.